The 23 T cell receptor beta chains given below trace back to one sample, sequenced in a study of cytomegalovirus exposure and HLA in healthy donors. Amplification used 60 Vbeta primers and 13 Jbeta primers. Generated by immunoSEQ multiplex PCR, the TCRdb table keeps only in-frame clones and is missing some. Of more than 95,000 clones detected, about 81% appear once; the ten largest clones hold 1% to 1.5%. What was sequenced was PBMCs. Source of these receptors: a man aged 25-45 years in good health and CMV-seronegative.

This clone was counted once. Here the CDR3 DNA reads TGTGCCAGCAGACCCCGAGGGGGTACTAATGAAAAACTGTTTTTT. This codes for CASRPRGGTNEKLFF. The J gene is TRBJ1-4, the V gene TRBV7-8; D possibly corresponds to TRBD1 (6 bases). CDR3 length: 15 amino acids. V shed 6 bases and J shed 2 bases, with 13 bases lying between them. CDR1 and CDR2 (germline): SGHVS, FQNEAQ.

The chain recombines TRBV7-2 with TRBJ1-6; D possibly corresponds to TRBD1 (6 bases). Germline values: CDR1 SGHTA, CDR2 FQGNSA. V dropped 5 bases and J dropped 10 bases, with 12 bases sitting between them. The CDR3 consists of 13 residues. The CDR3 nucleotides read TGTGCCAGCAGCATCGGACAGTTCTCACCCCTCCACTTT. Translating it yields CASSIGQFSPLHF.

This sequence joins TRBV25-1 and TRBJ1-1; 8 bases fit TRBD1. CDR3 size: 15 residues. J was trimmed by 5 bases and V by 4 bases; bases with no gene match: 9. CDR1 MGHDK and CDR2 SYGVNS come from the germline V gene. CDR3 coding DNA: TGTGCCAGCAGTGGCCCAGGGGGCTGGATTACTGAAGCTTTCTTT. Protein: CASSGPGGWITEAFF.

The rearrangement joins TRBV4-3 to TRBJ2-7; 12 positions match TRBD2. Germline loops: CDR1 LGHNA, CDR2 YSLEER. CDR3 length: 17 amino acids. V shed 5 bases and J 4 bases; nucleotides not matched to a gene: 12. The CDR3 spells CASSDQASGGGYYEQYF. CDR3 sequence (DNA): TGCGCCAGCAGCGATCAGGCTAGCGGGGGGGGCTATTACGAGCAGTACTTC.

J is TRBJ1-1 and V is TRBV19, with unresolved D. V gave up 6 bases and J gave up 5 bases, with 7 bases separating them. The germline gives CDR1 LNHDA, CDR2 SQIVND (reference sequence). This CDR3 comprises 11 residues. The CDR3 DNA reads TGTGCCAGTAGAGAGTGGACTGAAGCTTTCTTT. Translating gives CASREWTEAFF.

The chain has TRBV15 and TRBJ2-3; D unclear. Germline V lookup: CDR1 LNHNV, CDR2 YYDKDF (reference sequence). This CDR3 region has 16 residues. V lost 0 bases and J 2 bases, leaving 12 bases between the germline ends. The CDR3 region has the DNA TGTGCCACCAGCAGAGAATACCAGGCTATCACAGATACGCAGTATTTT. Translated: CATSREYQAITDTQYF.

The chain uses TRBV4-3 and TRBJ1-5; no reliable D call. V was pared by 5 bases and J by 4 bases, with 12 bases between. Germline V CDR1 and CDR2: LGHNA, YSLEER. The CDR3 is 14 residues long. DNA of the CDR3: TGCGCCAGCAGCTTGACCGGGAGTAATCAGCCCCAGCATTTT. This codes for CASSLTGSNQPQHF.

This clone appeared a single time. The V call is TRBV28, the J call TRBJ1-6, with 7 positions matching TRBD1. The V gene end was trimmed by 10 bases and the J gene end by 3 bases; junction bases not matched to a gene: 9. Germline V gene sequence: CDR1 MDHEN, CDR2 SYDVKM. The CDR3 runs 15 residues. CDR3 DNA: TGTGCCACCCAAACGCGGGACAGCTATAATTCACCCCTCCACTTT. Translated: CATQTRDSYNSPLHF.

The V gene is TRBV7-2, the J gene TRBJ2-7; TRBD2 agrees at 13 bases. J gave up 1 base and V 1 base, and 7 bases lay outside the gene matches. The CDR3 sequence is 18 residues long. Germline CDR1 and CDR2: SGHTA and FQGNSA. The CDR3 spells CASSLVGGTSGASYEQYF. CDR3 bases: TGTGCCAGCAGCTTAGTAGGTGGGACTAGCGGGGCGTCCTACGAGCAGTACTTC.

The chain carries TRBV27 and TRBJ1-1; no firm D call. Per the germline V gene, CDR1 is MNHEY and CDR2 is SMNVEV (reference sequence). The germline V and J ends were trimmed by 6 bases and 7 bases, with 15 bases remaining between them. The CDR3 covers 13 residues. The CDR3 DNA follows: TGTGCCAGCAGCCTCGGTACGGGAGTTGAAGCTTTCTTT. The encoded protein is CASSLGTGVEAFF.

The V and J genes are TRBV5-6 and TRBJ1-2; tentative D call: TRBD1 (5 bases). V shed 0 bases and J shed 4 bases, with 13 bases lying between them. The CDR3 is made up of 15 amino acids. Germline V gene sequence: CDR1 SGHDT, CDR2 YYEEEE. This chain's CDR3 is CASSLGRQSLYGYTF. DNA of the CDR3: TGTGCCAGCAGCTTGGGAAGACAGTCTCTCTATGGCTACACCTTC.

CDR3 coding DNA: TGCGCCAGCAGCCAATTGAACCTGGGGGGGGCGGCTGAAAAACTGTTTTTT. It codes for CASSQLNLGGAAEKLFF. The chain employs TRBV4-1 and TRBJ1-4; tentatively, D is TRBD1 (6 bases). Germline-derived CDR1 and CDR2 are MGHRA and YSYEKL. The CDR3 is 17 amino acids. The germline V and J ends were trimmed by 2 bases and 7 bases, with 20 bases remaining between them.

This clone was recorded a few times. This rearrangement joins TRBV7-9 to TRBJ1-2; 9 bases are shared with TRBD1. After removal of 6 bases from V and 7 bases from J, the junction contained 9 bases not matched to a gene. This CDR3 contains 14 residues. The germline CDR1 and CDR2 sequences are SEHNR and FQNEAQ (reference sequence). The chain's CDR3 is CASSRTGGVPGYTF. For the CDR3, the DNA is TGTGCCAGCAGTCGAACAGGGGGCGTGCCTGGCTACACCTTC.

The CDR3 region is CASSQVGTGGSTEAFF. In nucleotides, the CDR3 is TGCGCCAGCAGCCAAGTTGGTACAGGGGGGAGCACTGAAGCTTTCTTT. The chain combines TRBV4-1 with TRBJ1-1; 8 bases are shared with TRBD1. CDR3 length equals 16 residues. Germline V CDR1 and CDR2: MGHRA, YSYEKL. The junction had 8 bases not matched to a gene; V was cut back by 1 base and J by 4 bases.

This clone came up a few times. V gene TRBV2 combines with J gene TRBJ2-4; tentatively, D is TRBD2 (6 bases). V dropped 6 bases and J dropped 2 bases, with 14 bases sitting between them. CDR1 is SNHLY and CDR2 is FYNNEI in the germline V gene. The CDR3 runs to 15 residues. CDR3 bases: TGTGCCAGCAGACGGGAGATAAGAACCAAAAACATTCAGTACTTC. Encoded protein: CASRREIRTKNIQYF.

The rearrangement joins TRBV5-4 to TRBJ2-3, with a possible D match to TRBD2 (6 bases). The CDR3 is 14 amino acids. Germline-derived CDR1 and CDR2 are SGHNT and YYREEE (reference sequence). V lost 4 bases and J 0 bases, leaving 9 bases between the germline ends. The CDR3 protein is CASSAGGSTDTQYF. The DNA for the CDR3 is TGTGCCAGCAGCGCCGGGGGTAGCACAGATACGCAGTATTTT.

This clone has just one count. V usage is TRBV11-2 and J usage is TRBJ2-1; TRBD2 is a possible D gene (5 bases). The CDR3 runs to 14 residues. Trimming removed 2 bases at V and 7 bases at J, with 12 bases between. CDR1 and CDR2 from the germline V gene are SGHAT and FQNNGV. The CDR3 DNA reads TGTGCCAGCAGCTTATCGTGGGAGAGAAATGAGCAGTTCTTC. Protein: CASSLSWERNEQFF. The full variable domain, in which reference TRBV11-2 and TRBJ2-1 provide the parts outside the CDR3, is EAGVAQSPRYKIIEKRQSVAFWCNPISGHATLYWYQQILGQGPKLLIQFQNNGVVDDSQLPKDRFSAERLKGVDSTLKIQPAKLEDSAVYLCASSLSWERNEQFFGPGTRLTVL.

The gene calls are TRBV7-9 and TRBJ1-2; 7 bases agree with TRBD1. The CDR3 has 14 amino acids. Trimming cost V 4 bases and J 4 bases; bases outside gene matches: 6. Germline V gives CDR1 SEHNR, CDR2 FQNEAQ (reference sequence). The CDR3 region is CASSYPGQVYGYTF. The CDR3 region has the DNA TGTGCCAGCAGCTACCCAGGACAGGTCTATGGCTACACCTTC.

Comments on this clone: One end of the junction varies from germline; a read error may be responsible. CDR3 protein: CASSLDTGETQYF. CDR3 bases: TGTGCTAGCAGCCTGGACACGGGAGAGACCCAGTACTTC. The gene calls are TRBV7-7 and TRBJ2-5, with D possibly being TRBD1 (5 bases). Germline loops: CDR1 SSHAT, CDR2 FNYEAQ (reference sequence). This CDR3 has 13 amino acids.

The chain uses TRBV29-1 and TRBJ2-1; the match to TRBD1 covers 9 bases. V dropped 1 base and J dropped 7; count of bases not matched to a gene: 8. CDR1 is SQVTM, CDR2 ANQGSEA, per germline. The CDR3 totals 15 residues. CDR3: CSVEGGTGSLNEQFF. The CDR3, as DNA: TGCAGCGTTGAAGGGGGGACAGGGTCCTTGAATGAGCAGTTCTTC.

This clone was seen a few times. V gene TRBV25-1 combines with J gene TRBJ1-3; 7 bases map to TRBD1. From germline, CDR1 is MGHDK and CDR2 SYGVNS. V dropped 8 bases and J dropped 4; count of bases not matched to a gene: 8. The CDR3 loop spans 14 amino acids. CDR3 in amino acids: CASEVQGVGNTIYF. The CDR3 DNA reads TGTGCCAGCGAAGTGCAGGGGGTGGGAAACACCATATATTTT.

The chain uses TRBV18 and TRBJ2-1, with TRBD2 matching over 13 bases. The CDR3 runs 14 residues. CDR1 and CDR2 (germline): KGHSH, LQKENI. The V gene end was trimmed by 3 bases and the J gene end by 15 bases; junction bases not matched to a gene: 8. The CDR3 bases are TGTGCCAGCTCACCGGGACTAGCGGGAATTCAGCGGTTCTTC. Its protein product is CASSPGLAGIQRFF.

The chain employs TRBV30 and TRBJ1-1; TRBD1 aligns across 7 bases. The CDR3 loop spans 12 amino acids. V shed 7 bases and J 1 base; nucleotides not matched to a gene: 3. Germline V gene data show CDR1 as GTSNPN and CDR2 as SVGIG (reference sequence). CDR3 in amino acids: CASNRGNTEAFF. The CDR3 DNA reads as TGTGCCTCTAACAGGGGGAACACTGAAGCTTTCTTT. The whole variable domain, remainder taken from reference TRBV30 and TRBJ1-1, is SQTIHQWPATLVQPVGSPLSLECTVEGTSNPNLYWYRQAAGRGLQLLFYSVGIGQISSEVPQNLSASRPQDRQFILSSKKLLLSDSGFYLCASNRGNTEAFFGQGTRLTVV.